This is a list of T cell receptor beta chains from one sample in a study of T-cell memory formation after mild COVID-19. TCRdb independently ran MiXCR on the 5' RACE reads; one entry per CDR3 protein. Of a few hundred thousand distinct CDR3 sequences in the sample, roughly a fifth were seen once. The sample taken for sequencing was PBMCs or a T cell subset sorted from them (not recorded which). Receptors originate from an adult woman who had mild COVID-19 (a few samples of this study predate the infection). Cell type and time point are not known. CDR3s include the opening cysteine and the closing phenylalanine or tryptophan. D genes are given only for firm matches. Clone sizes are given selectively: once, few, many, or a class where the clone is expanded.

v_gene	d_gene	abundance	j_gene	CDR3nt	CDR3aa
TRBV2	-	few	TRBJ2-7	TGTGCCAGCAGTGAAGGAAGGCAGATCCTCTACGAGCAGTACTTC	CASSEGRQILYEQYF
TRBV30	TRBD2	few	TRBJ2-1	TGTGCCTTCGATAGCGGGGGGTACTACAATGAGCAGTTCTTC	CAFDSGGYYNEQFF
TRBV6-6	-	few	TRBJ1-1	TGTGCCAGCAGTTACGGGAGAACTGAAGCTTTCTTT	CASSYGRTEAFF
TRBV19	-	-	TRBJ1-1	TGTGACACACGCCTGAGCACTGAAGCTTTCTTT	CDTRLSTEAFF
TRBV20-1	TRBD2	-	TRBJ2-4	TGCAGTGCAGGGACCGGGACTAGCGAATGGGACAAAAACATTCAGTACTTC	CSAGTGTSEWDKNIQYF
TRBV7-2	TRBD1	-	TRBJ1-4	TGTGCCAGCAGCGCGATGGGACAGGACCATGAAAAACTGTTTTTT	CASSAMGQDHEKLFF
TRBV27	-	-	TRBJ2-7	TGTGCCAGCAGTTTGACTACCGGCTACGAGCAGTACTTC	CASSLTTGYEQYF
TRBV5-6	-	-	TRBJ1-1	TGTGCCAGCAGTTTTGGGACGGGGGCGTACACTGAAGCTTTCTTT	CASSFGTGAYTEAFF
TRBV12-3/TRBV12-4	TRBD1	-	TRBJ1-4	TGTGCCAGCAGTTGGGACAGGGGGCGGGCGAATGAAAAACTGTTTTTT	CASSWDRGRANEKLFF
TRBV7-2	-	few	TRBJ2-7	TGTGCCAGCAGCTTCAGCGCTACCTCCAACGAGCAGTACTTC	CASSFSATSNEQYF
TRBV30	-	-	TRBJ2-5	TGTGCCTGGGGGGGTTACCAAGAGACCCAGTACTTC	CAWGGYQETQYF
TRBV9	TRBD2	-	TRBJ2-3	TGTGCCAGCAGCGTGACTAGCGGGGGAGTGACAGATACGCAGTATTTT	CASSVTSGGVTDTQYF
TRBV7-2	TRBD2	-	TRBJ2-3	TGTGCCAGCAGCCTCCCTAGCGGGAGGGCCAGGGATACGCAGTATTTT	CASSLPSGRARDTQYF
TRBV14	-	-	TRBJ1-4	TGTGCCAGCAGCCCAACGCGTCTGGCGGCTGAAAAACTGTTTTTT	CASSPTRLAAEKLFF
TRBV2	-	few	TRBJ1-6	TGTGCCAGCTCCCAAGGGGTTAGCACCCTCCACTTT	CASSQGVSTLHF
TRBV5-1	TRBD1	few	TRBJ1-1	TGCGCCAGCAGCCCGGGACAGGGGTCCACTGAAGCTTTCTTT	CASSPGQGSTEAFF
TRBV20-1	-	few	TRBJ2-7	TGCAGTGCTTCCAAGGGGCCAACCTACGAGCAGTACTTC	CSASKGPTYEQYF
TRBV11-2	-	-	TRBJ2-5	TGTGCCAGCAGCTTAAGGCTAGGGGTCGGGACCCAGTACTTC	CASSLRLGVGTQYF
TRBV6-2/TRBV6-3	TRBD1	-	TRBJ2-1	TGTGCCAGCAGTTACCCGGGACAGGTGAGAGGTAATGAGCAGTTCTTC	CASSYPGQVRGNEQFF
TRBV7-9	TRBD2	-	TRBJ2-3	TGTGCCAGCAGCGACAGCGGGAGAGGGGCAGATACGCAGTATTTT	CASSDSGRGADTQYF
TRBV14	-	-	TRBJ1-1	TGTGCCAGCAGCCAGCTCCAGACAGTAATGGCTTTCTTT	CASSQLQTVMAFF
TRBV7-8	TRBD1	-	TRBJ1-3	TGTGCCAGCAGCTTAGGGGACAGGGCTCGAAACACCATATATTTT	CASSLGDRARNTIYF
TRBV4-1	-	few	TRBJ2-7	TGCGCCAGCAGCCAAGGGATGGGCTACGAGCAGTACTTC	CASSQGMGYEQYF
TRBV12-3/TRBV12-4	-	-	TRBJ2-6	TGTGCCAGCAGTTTAAAGGCAGCCGGGGCCAACGTCCTGACTTTC	CASSLKAAGANVLTF
TRBV6-5	-	-	TRBJ2-7	TGTGCCAGCAGTTACTCAAGGACGGGACGGCCTGCCTACGAGCAGTACTTC	CASSYSRTGRPAYEQYF
TRBV6-5	-	few	TRBJ2-7	TGTGCCAGCAGTTACGGAAGGGGCCACGAGCAGTACTTC	CASSYGRGHEQYF
TRBV29-1	TRBD1	-	TRBJ1-2	TGCAGCGTTGGGGACAGGCCCGCTAACTATGGCTACACCTTC	CSVGDRPANYGYTF
TRBV18	-	many	TRBJ1-1	TGTGCCAGCAGCCCGGGTGAGAACACTGAAGCTTTCTTT	CASSPGENTEAFF
TRBV5-6	-	-	TRBJ2-3	TGTGCCAGCAGTGAGGAGGGTACCCGCACAGATACGCAGTATTTT	CASSEEGTRTDTQYF
TRBV20-1	-	few	TRBJ1-1	TGCAGTGCTAGAGAAGGAGCACTGGACACTGAAGCTTTCTTT	CSAREGALDTEAFF
TRBV18	TRBD1	few	TRBJ2-7	TGTGCCAGCTCGCACCCGGGACAGGGGGCATACGAGCAGTACTTC	CASSHPGQGAYEQYF
TRBV7-2	-	few	TRBJ2-3	TGTGCCAGCAGCTCGACTGGGCCCCCTGGAGATACGCAGTATTTT	CASSSTGPPGDTQYF
TRBV5-1	-	-	TRBJ2-7	TGCGCCAGCAGCCCTTACGGGCCCCCTAGGGAGCAGTACTTC	CASSPYGPPREQYF
TRBV6-6	-	few	TRBJ1-2	TGTGCCAGCAGTTACGAGGATCTCTATGGCTACACCTTC	CASSYEDLYGYTF
TRBV24-1	-	few	TRBJ2-1	TGTGCCACCAGTGATACTAGCAGGGATGAGCAGTTCTTC	CATSDTSRDEQFF
TRBV20-1	-	many	TRBJ2-3	TGCAGTGCGTCGGGACGCGGATTGGGAGGAGGCACAGATACGCAGTATTTT	CSASGRGLGGGTDTQYF
TRBV7-2	TRBD2	-	TRBJ2-5	TGTGCCAGCAGCCCACGTACGGGAGGGCAAGAGACCCAGTACTTC	CASSPRTGGQETQYF
TRBV4-2	TRBD2	few	TRBJ2-3	TGTGCCAGCAGCCAAGATAGTCTAGCGGGAGGACGCACAGATACGCAGTATTTT	CASSQDSLAGGRTDTQYF
TRBV18	TRBD1	few	TRBJ1-2	TGTGCCAGCTCACCCTCTCCGCCGACAGGGGGCTATGGCTACACCTTC	CASSPSPPTGGYGYTF
TRBV12-3/TRBV12-4	-	few	TRBJ2-7	TGTGCCAGCAGTTTTGGGTTCCGCGGGCACGAGCAGTACTTC	CASSFGFRGHEQYF
TRBV7-8	-	few	TRBJ2-5	TGTGCCAGCAGCTCGGGGCCGCAAGAGACCCAGTACTTC	CASSSGPQETQYF
TRBV7-2	-	-	TRBJ2-5	TGTGCCAGCAGCCGTACAGCGCTCCAAGAGACCCAGTACTTC	CASSRTALQETQYF
TRBV11-1	-	few	TRBJ2-1	TGTGCCAGCAGCTTAAGAGCCCCTAACAATGAGCAGTTCTTC	CASSLRAPNNEQFF
TRBV6-8	TRBD1	-	TRBJ2-5	TGTGCCAGCGACAGGGGAAAGACCCAGTACTTC	CASDRGKTQYF
TRBV20-1	-	few	TRBJ1-2	TGCAGTGCTACAACGGGGCAGGGGTATGGCTACACCTTC	CSATTGQGYGYTF
TRBV7-2	-	few	TRBJ2-6	TGTGCCAGCAGCCAAAGCAGCTCTGGGGCCAACGTCCTGACTTTC	CASSQSSSGANVLTF
TRBV4-3	TRBD2	few	TRBJ2-3	TGCGCCAGCAGCCAAGATTTCGGGGACTACACAGATACGCAGTATTTT	CASSQDFGDYTDTQYF
TRBV7-2	-	-	TRBJ1-1	TGTGCCAGCAGCCGGGACATGAACACTGAAGCTTTCTTT	CASSRDMNTEAFF
TRBV5-1	TRBD2	few	TRBJ2-3	TGCGCCAGCAGCTCACTAGCGGGAGGACGGGGCCAGGATACGCAGTATTTT	CASSSLAGGRGQDTQYF
TRBV7-8	TRBD1	-	TRBJ2-7	TGTGCCAGCAGCTTAATCCGTACCGGACAGGCTCTCTACGAGCAGTACTTC	CASSLIRTGQALYEQYF
TRBV9	TRBD2	-	TRBJ2-1	TGTGCCAGCAGCGTAGCGGTTAGCGGGGGGAAGCAGTTCTTC	CASSVAVSGGKQFF
TRBV6-5	-	many	TRBJ2-6	TGTGCCAGCAGTTACGAGTGGACTGGGGCCAACGTCCTGACTTTC	CASSYEWTGANVLTF
TRBV12-3/TRBV12-4	-	many	TRBJ2-3	TGTGCCAGCAGTTTTCTGGCTGGGACAGATACGCAGTATTTT	CASSFLAGTDTQYF